A selection of T cell receptor beta chains follows, all from one sample in a study of blood T cells in healthy people across ages. TCRdb called the 5' RACE reads again in MiXCR, with one record for every CDR3 protein. The sample records around 900,000 distinct CDR3 sequences, roughly half being singletons. The sequenced material came from blood. These receptors were collected from a woman in her fifties or sixties in good health. CDR3s include the opening cysteine and the closing phenylalanine or tryptophan. The order of the fields is clone size, D gene, J gene, V gene, CDR3 protein, CDR3 DNA. D genes are given only for firm matches. Expanded clones are given a class, and other clones once, few, many or no size at all.

few | NA | TRBJ2-7 | TRBV3-1 | CASSQGGIYEQYF | TGTGCCAGCAGCCAAGGGGGAATCTACGAGCAGTACTTC
once | NA | TRBJ1-2 | TRBV28 | CASSYRGVDGYTF | TGTGCCAGCAGTTATCGGGGAGTAGATGGCTACACCTTC
few | TRBD1 | TRBJ2-7 | TRBV4-1 | CASSPHGDSNSYEQYF | TGCGCCAGCAGCCCCCATGGGGACAGCAACTCCTACGAGCAGTACTTC
few | NA | TRBJ2-7 | TRBV28 | CASSPVPLYYEQYF | TGTGCCAGCAGCCCTGTTCCCCTTTACTACGAGCAGTACTTC
NA | NA | TRBJ1-2 | TRBV3-1 | CASSQRDTNYGYTF | TGTGCCAGCAGCCAACGGGATACTAACTATGGCTACACCTTC
few | NA | TRBJ2-5 | TRBV15 | CATSRDVRQETQYF | TGTGCCACCAGCAGAGATGTTCGCCAAGAGACCCAGTACTTC
many | NA | TRBJ2-5 | TRBV20-1 | CSASGGETQYF | TGCAGTGCTAGTGGTGGCGAGACCCAGTACTTC
few | NA | TRBJ2-7 | TRBV7-2 | CASSLGGQGGIYEQYF | TGTGCCAGCAGCTTAGGGGGCCAGGGGGGAATCTACGAGCAGTACTTC
once | NA | TRBJ2-5 | TRBV27 | CASSFQWRGRRETQYF | TGTGCCAGCAGTTTCCAGTGGCGGGGACGGAGAGAGACCCAGTACTTC
NA | NA | TRBJ2-7 | TRBV2 | CASRGTDTYEQYF | TGTGCCAGCAGGGGGACTGATACCTACGAGCAGTACTTC
once | TRBD2 | TRBJ2-3 | TRBV12-3/TRBV12-4 | CASALARGTDTQYF | TGTGCCAGCGCACTAGCGCGGGGCACAGATACGCAGTATTTT
NA | TRBD2 | TRBJ2-6 | TRBV6-2/TRBV6-3 | CASLLRTRSSGANVLTF | TGTGCCAGCTTACTCCGGACTAGGTCCTCTGGGGCCAACGTCCTGACTTTC
NA | NA | TRBJ2-7 | TRBV7-9 | CASNYHGGEQYF | TGTGCCAGCAACTACCATGGTGGCGAGCAGTACTTC
few | TRBD2 | TRBJ2-1 | TRBV4-3 | CASSQVGSGFNEQFF | TGCGCCAGCAGCCAAGTCGGTAGCGGGTTCAATGAGCAGTTCTTC
NA | TRBD1 | TRBJ2-4 | TRBV20-1 | CSADRDQNIQYF | TGCAGTGCTGACAGGGATCAAAACATTCAGTACTTC
NA | TRBD1 | TRBJ1-5 | TRBV28 | CASSLYGQGDNQPQHF | TGTGCCAGCAGTCTTTACGGACAGGGGGACAATCAGCCCCAGCATTTT
NA | TRBD1 | TRBJ2-1 | TRBV9 | CASSGQGRSEQFF | TGTGCCAGCAGCGGACAGGGAAGGAGCGAGCAGTTCTTC
NA | TRBD1 | TRBJ2-5 | TRBV6-5 | CASSYTPTGVETQYF | TGTGCCAGCAGTTACACCCCGACAGGGGTTGAGACCCAGTACTTC
NA | NA | TRBJ2-7 | TRBV20-1 | CSAGGQTSYEQYF | TGCAGTGCTGGAGGTCAGACCTCCTACGAGCAGTACTTC
few | TRBD1 | TRBJ2-7 | TRBV6-1 | CASKRGQGSSYEQYF | TGTGCCAGCAAAAGGGGACAGGGAAGCTCCTACGAGCAGTACTTC
NA | NA | TRBJ2-1 | TRBV20-1 | CSMYRRGLYNEQFF | TGCTCCATGTATCGACGGGGCCTCTACAATGAGCAGTTCTTC
NA | NA | TRBJ2-2 | TRBV4-1 | CASSQADYITGELFF | TGCGCCAGCAGCCAAGCAGACTATATTACCGGGGAGCTGTTTTTT
NA | TRBD1 | TRBJ1-6 | TRBV5-1 | CASSLTGGESPLHF | TGCGCCAGCAGCCTGACAGGGGGCGAATCACCCCTCCACTTT
few | NA | TRBJ2-4 | TRBV2 | CASRKQGLEQYF | TGTGCCAGCAGGAAACAGGGTCTAGAGCAGTACTTC
NA | NA | TRBJ2-5 | TRBV5-1 | CASRPQVGGETQYF | TGCGCCAGCAGACCTCAAGTGGGTGGAGAGACCCAGTACTTC
few | TRBD2 | TRBJ2-1 | TRBV29-1 | CSAGGTSGPNEQFF | TGCAGCGCCGGAGGGACTAGCGGTCCGAATGAGCAGTTCTTC
NA | TRBD1 | TRBJ1-1 | TRBV5-1 | CASNPGDRDGTEAFF | TGCGCCAGCAACCCGGGGGACAGGGACGGCACTGAAGCTTTCTTT
NA | NA | TRBJ1-1 | TRBV6-5 | CASSYLEGEAFF | TGTGCCAGCAGTTACCTGGAGGGTGAAGCTTTCTTT
NA | NA | TRBJ2-4 | TRBV27 | CASSLRKLAEQYF | TGTGCCAGCAGTTTACGGAAGTTGGCAGAGCAGTACTTC
NA | NA | TRBJ2-3 | TRBV18 | CASSMTTTDTQYF | TGTGCCAGCTCTATGACCACCACAGATACGCAGTATTTT
NA | NA | TRBJ1-5 | TRBV6-6 | CASSFVAAYSNQPQHF | TGTGCCAGCAGTTTCGTGGCAGCTTATAGCAATCAGCCCCAGCATTTT
NA | NA | TRBJ2-5 | TRBV4-1 | CASSQAPAGRVKTQYF | TGCGCCAGCAGCCAAGCCCCAGCAGGGCGTGTAAAGACCCAGTACTTC